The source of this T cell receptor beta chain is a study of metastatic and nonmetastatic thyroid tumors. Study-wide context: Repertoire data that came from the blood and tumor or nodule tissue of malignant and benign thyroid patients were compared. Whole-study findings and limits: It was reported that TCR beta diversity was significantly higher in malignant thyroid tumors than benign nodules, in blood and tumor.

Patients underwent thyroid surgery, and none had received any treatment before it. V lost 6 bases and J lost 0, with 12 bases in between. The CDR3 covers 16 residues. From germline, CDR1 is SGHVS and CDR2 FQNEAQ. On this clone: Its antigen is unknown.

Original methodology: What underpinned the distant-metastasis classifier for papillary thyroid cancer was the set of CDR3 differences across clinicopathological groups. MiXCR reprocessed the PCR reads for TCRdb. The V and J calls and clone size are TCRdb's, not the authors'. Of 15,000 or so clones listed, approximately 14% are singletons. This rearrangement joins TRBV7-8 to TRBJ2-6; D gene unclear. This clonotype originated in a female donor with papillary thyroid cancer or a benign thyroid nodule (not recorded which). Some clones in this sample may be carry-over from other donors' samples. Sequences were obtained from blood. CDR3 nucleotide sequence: TGTGCCAGCAGTCATTATCCCAGCTCTGGGGCCAACGTCCTGACTTTC. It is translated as CASSHYPSSGANVLTF.